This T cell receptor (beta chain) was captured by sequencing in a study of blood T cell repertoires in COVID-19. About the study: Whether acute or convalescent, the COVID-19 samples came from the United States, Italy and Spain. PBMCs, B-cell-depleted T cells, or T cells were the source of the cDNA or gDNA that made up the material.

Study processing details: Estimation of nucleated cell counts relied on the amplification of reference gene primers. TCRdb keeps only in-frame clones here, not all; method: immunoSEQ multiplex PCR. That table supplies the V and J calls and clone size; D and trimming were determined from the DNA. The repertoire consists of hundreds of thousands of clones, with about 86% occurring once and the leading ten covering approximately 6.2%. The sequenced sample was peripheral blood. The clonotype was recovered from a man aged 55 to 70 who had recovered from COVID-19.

The CDR3 region is CASTLQGISYEQYF. CDR3 DNA: TGTGCCAGCACCTTACAGGGTATCTCCTACGAGCAGTACTTC. The chain is built from TRBV28 and TRBJ2-7, with D perhaps matching TRBD1 (6 bases). Germline CDR1 is MDHEN and CDR2 is SYDVKM. The CDR3 has 14 amino acids. Trimming stripped 7 bases from V and 0 bases from J, with 13 bases between. The full variable domain, with the rest looked up from reference TRBV28 and TRBJ2-7, is DVKVTQSSRYLVKRTGEKVFLECVQDMDHENMFWYRQDPGLGLRLIYFSYDVKMKEKGDIPEGYSVSREKKERFSLILESASTNQTSMYLCASTLQGISYEQYFGPGTRLTVT.